This TCR beta chain was found in a study of cytomegalovirus exposure and HLA in healthy donors. Findings of the study overall: Three chains linked to CMV were shown in vitro to be specific for CMV antigens. There were reportedly fewer N-insertions in an Asian-associated ancestry cluster than the approximately 640-donor mean, in a later analysis. Later analysis identified 16,951 TCR beta sequences associated with HLA alleles, using a false discovery rate threshold of 0.05.

Samples came from healthy bone marrow donors. Use of 60 Vbeta and 13 Jbeta primers characterized the PCR. Sequencing used immunoSEQ multiplex PCR; TCRdb keeps in-frame clones, though not all of them. The sample holds 110,000 to 150,000 clones, 65% to 80% seen once. The CDR3 runs to 13 residues. V was shortened by 0 bases and J by 6 bases, with 6 bases between the two germline ends. Germline CDR1 reads LGHNA; CDR2 reads YSLEER. Comments on this clone: Its antigen is undetermined.

This chain links TRBV4-3 with TRBJ1-5; no firm D call. The clonotype originates from a male donor in good health and CMV-seronegative. The sequenced sample was PBMCs. For the CDR3, the DNA is TGCGCCAGCAGCCAAGAATGGGCTCAGCCCCAGCATTTT. It encodes CASSQEWAQPQHF.